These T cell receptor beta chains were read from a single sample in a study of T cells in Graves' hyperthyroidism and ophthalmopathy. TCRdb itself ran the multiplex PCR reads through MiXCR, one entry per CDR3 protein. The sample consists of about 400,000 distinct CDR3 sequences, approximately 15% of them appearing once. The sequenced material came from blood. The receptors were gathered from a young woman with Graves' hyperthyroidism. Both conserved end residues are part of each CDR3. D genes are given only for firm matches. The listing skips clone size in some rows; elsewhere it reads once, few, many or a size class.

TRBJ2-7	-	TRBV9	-	CASSVGAGHSYEQYF	TGTGCCAGCAGCGTAGGCGCGGGACACTCCTACGAGCAGTACTTC
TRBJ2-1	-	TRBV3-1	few	CASSQVSGDNEQFF	TGTGCCAGCAGCCAAGTATCGGGAGACAATGAGCAGTTCTTC
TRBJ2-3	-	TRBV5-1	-	CASRGPVSTDTQYF	TGCGCCAGCAGGGGGCCGGTTAGCACAGATACGCAGTATTTT
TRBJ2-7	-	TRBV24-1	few	CATSDSDPFEQYF	TGTGCCACCAGTGATTCCGACCCGTTCGAGCAGTACTTC
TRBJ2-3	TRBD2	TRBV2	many	CASSEGTHSGRAADTQYF	TGTGCCAGCAGTGAGGGTACTCATAGCGGGAGGGCGGCAGATACGCAGTATTTT
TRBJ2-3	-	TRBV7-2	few	CASSLLGGADTQYF	TGTGCCAGCAGCTTATTAGGAGGGGCAGATACGCAGTATTTT
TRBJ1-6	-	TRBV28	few	CASSLDPGDNSPLHF	TGTGCCAGCAGTTTGGACCCGGGCGACAATTCACCCCTCCACTTT
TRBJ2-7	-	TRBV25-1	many	CATSLGQGYEQYF	TGTGCCACCTCTCTAGGACAAGGCTACGAGCAGTACTTC
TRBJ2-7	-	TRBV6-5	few	CASSYRVATHEQYF	TGTGCCAGCAGCTACCGAGTGGCTACTCACGAGCAGTACTTC
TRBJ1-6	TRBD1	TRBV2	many	CASSFAGQGTSPLHF	TGTGCCAGCAGTTTCGCGGGACAGGGCACTTCACCCCTCCACTTT
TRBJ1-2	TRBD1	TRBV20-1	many	CSAAGTGSYYGYTF	TGCAGTGCTGCCGGGACAGGTTCTTACTATGGCTACACCTTC
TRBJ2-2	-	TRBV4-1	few	CATKNEPLGTGELFF	TGCGCCACAAAAAATGAACCCCTCGGGACCGGGGAGCTGTTTTTT
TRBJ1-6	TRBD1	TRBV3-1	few	CASSYGTGDNSPLHF	TGTGCCAGCAGCTACGGGACAGGAGATAATTCACCCCTCCACTTT
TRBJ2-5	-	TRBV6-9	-	CASSYRELGETQYF	TGTGCCAGCAGTTATCGGGAATTGGGCGAGACCCAGTACTTC
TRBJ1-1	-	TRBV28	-	CASSLAGGFAEAFF	TGTGCCAGCAGTCTTGCAGGCGGATTTGCTGAAGCTTTCTTT
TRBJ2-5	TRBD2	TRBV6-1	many	CASSPPGLGLETQYF	TGTGCCAGCAGTCCGCCGGGACTAGGTTTAGAGACCCAGTACTTC
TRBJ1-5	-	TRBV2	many	CASRTGRGNQPQHF	TGTGCCAGCAGGACCGGGCGGGGCAATCAGCCCCAGCATTTT
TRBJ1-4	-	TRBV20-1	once	CSATRNEKLFF	TGCAGTGCTACCAGGAATGAAAAACTGTTTTTT
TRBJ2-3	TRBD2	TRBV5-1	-	CASSTLAGTDTQYF	TGCGCCAGCAGCACCCTAGCGGGAACAGATACGCAGTATTTT
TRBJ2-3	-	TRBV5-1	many	CASSLAGGGASTDTQYF	TGCGCCAGCAGCTTGGCCGGTGGCGGGGCCAGCACAGATACGCAGTATTTT
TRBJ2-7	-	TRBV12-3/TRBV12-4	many	CASSLGSSSEQYF	TGTGCCAGCAGTTTAGGCAGCTCCTCTGAGCAGTACTTC
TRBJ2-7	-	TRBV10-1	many	CASSEGATSSQEQYF	TGCGCCAGCAGTGAGGGGGCGACATCTTCCCAAGAGCAGTACTTC
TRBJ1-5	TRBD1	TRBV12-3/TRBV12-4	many	CASSLGQGLNQPQHF	TGTGCCAGCAGTTTAGGACAGGGGCTCAATCAGCCCCAGCATTTT
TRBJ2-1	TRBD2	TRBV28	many	CASSPGTSGEFF	TGTGCCAGCAGCCCAGGGACTAGCGGGGAGTTCTTC
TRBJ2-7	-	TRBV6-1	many	CASNRGRGYEQYF	TGTGCCAGCAACAGAGGTAGGGGCTACGAGCAGTACTTC
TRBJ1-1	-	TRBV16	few	CASSQSHGGTEAFF	TGTGCCAGCAGCCAATCTCACGGGGGGACTGAAGCTTTCTTT
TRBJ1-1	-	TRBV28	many	CASSPRTSGNSNTEAFF	TGTGCCAGCAGCCCAAGGACATCGGGAAATTCAAACACTGAAGCTTTCTTT
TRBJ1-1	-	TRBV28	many	CASDPTLGNTEAFF	TGTGCCAGCGACCCGACGTTAGGGAACACTGAAGCTTTCTTT
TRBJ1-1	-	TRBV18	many	CASSPSLDRSNTEAFF	TGTGCCAGCTCACCCTCCTTGGACAGATCGAACACTGAAGCTTTCTTT
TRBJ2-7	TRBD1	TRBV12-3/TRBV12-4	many	CASSKDRGFSYEQYF	TGTGCCAGCAGTAAGGACAGGGGCTTTTCCTACGAGCAGTACTTC
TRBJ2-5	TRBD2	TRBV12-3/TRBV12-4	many	CASSRPGLAFKETQYF	TGTGCCAGCAGTAGGCCGGGACTAGCGTTTAAAGAGACCCAGTACTTC
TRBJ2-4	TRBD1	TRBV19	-	CASRHPEGAAKNIQYF	TGTGCCAGTAGACATCCCGAGGGGGCGGCCAAAAACATTCAGTACTTC
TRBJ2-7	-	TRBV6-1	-	CASSEGLTYEQYF	TGTGCCAGCAGTGAAGGACTTACCTACGAGCAGTACTTC
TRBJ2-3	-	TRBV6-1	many	CASTLSSVGTDTQYF	TGTGCCAGCACCCTATCTTCGGTTGGCACAGATACGCAGTATTTT
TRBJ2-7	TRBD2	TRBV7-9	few	CASSPGLAGSPYEQYF	TGTGCCAGCAGCCCGGGACTAGCGGGATCCCCCTACGAGCAGTACTTC
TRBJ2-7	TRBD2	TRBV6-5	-	CASIRGLAGGYEQYF	TGTGCCAGCATTAGGGGACTAGCGGGGGGCTACGAGCAGTACTTC
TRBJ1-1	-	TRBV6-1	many	CASRLTGNTEAFF	TGTGCCAGCAGACTTACAGGGAACACTGAAGCTTTCTTT
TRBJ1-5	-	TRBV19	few	CASADRSNQPQHF	TGTGCCAGCGCGGACAGAAGCAATCAGCCCCAGCATTTT
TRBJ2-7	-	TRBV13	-	CASSLVGELSYEQYF	TGTGCCAGCAGCTTAGTTGGAGAGTTATCCTACGAGCAGTACTTC
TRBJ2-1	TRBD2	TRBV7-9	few	CASSLVWGAGEQCF	TGTGCCAGCAGCTTAGTCTGGGGTGCGGGAGAGCAGTGCTTC